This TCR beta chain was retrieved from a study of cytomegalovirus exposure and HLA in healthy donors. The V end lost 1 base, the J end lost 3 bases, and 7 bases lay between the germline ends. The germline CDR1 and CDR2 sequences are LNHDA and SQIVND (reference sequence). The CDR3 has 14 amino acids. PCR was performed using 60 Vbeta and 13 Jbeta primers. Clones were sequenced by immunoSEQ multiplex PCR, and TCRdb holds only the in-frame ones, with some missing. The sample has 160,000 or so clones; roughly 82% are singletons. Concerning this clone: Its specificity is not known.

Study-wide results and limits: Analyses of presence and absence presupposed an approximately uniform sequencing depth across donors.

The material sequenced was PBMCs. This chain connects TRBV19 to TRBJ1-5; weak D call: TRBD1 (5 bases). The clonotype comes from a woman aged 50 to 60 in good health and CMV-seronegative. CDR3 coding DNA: TGTGCCAGTAGTATAGGACAGTACAATCAGCCCCAGCATTTT. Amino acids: CASSIGQYNQPQHF.